Each of the 31 T cell receptor beta chains below was sequenced from the same sample in a study of T cell changes during pregnancy in multiple sclerosis. Profiled with immunoSEQ multiplex PCR; TCRdb holds only in-frame clones, not every one. The sample records around 100,000 clones, around 92% being singletons. This specimen consisted of peripheral blood, obtained after pregnancy. All receptors derive from a female donor with multiple sclerosis, enrolled in a pregnancy study.

The chain is built from TRBV6-6 and TRBJ1-4, with a weak D call TRBD1 (5 bases). V was pared by 4 bases and J by 8 bases, with 17 bases between. Germline CDR1 reads MNHNY; CDR2 reads SVGAGI (reference sequence). The CDR3 runs to 15 residues. The CDR3 sequence: CASSSLTVGGEKLFF. The CDR3 nucleotides are TGTGCCAGCAGTTCCTTGACAGTGGGGGGGGAAAAACTGTTTTTT.

The V and J genes are TRBV13 and TRBJ1-6; 8 positions agree with TRBD1. The CDR3 contains 19 residues. V lost 5 bases, J lost 8 bases, and 20 bases stayed unmatched. Per the germline V gene, CDR1 is PRHDT and CDR2 is FYEKMQ (reference sequence). The CDR3 here is CASSLSGTGDILSDSPLHF. Here the CDR3 DNA reads TGTGCCAGCAGCCTGTCCGGGACAGGAGATATATTATCAGATTCACCCCTCCACTTT. The full variable domain, completed using reference TRBV13 and TRBJ1-6, is AAGVIQSPRHLIKEKRETATLKCYPIPRHDTVYWYQQGPGQDPQFLISFYEKMQSDKGSIPDRFSAQQFSDYHSELNMSSLELGDSALYFCASSLSGTGDILSDSPLHFGNGTRLTVT.

J is TRBJ2-7 and V is TRBV30; 12 bases agree with TRBD1. Per germline, CDR1 GTSNPN and CDR2 SVGIG (reference sequence). The CDR3 covers 16 residues. V was pared by 3 bases and J by 0 bases, with 6 bases of the junction left unmatched. The CDR3 nucleotides read TGTGCCTGGAGGTTGGGGACAGGGGGCTCCTCCTACGAGCAGTACTTC. Protein product: CAWRLGTGGSSYEQYF.

This clone was observed a handful of times. The gene calls are TRBV6-1 and TRBJ1-2; 10 positions agree with TRBD1. CDR3 size: 14 residues. The V gene's germline CDR1 is MNHNS and CDR2 SASEGT. V lost 1 base to trimming and J lost 4 bases; unmatched junction nucleotides: 0. The CDR3 protein is CASSEGTGGYGYTF. CDR3 DNA sequence: TGTGCCAGCAGTGAAGGGACAGGGGGCTATGGCTACACCTTC.

This chain joins TRBV6-1 and TRBJ2-7; 10 nucleotides match TRBD2. The germline V gene encodes CDR1 MNHNS and CDR2 SASEGT. The CDR3 spans 15 residues. V was clipped by 10 bases and J by 6 bases; unmatched bases: 15. The CDR3 here is CATNREREGSGEQYF. The CDR3 nucleotides are TGTGCCACCAACAGAGAGCGGGAGGGGTCCGGCGAGCAGTACTTC.

V is TRBV4-1 and J is TRBJ2-1, with 7 bases matching TRBD2. Germline V gene lookup returns CDR1 MGHRA and CDR2 YSYEKL. J gave up 6 bases and V 1 base, and 6 bases lay outside the gene matches. The CDR3 extends over 15 amino acids. CDR3 in amino acids: CASSQGRLAGNEQFF. CDR3 in DNA: TGCGCCAGCAGCCAAGGGCGACTAGCTGGCAATGAGCAGTTCTTC.

The J gene is TRBJ2-7, the V gene TRBV6-5; D gene ambiguous. The CDR3 runs to 15 residues. Germline V lookup: CDR1 MNHEY, CDR2 SVGAGI. The ends were cut back, 0 bases at V and 1 base at J, with 10 bases in the middle. The CDR3 sequence: CASSYSNARSYEQYF. CDR3 bases: TGTGCCAGCAGTTACTCGAATGCTAGATCCTACGAGCAGTACTTC.

The V gene is TRBV27, the J gene TRBJ2-7, with TRBD2 matching over 9 bases. Germline V gives CDR1 MNHEY, CDR2 SMNVEV (reference sequence). Trimming removed 6 bases from V and 6 bases from J; junction bases left unmatched: 9. This CDR3 spans 14 amino acids. CDR3 region: CASRSLAGRSEQYF. CDR3 in DNA: TGTGCCAGCAGGTCGCTAGCGGGACGCTCCGAGCAGTACTTC.

This rearrangement joins TRBV7-9 to TRBJ2-2; D unclear. Germline V gives CDR1 SEHNR, CDR2 FQNEAQ (reference sequence). V was pared by 11 bases and J by 9 bases, with 16 bases between. The CDR3 is 12 amino acids. The CDR3 reads CAGRRSIRELFF. In nucleotides, the CDR3 is TGTGCCGGTCGCCGCAGTATCAGGGAGCTGTTTTTT.

The rearrangement links TRBV7-8 to TRBJ2-7; TRBD2 matches 9 bases. V trimming: 2 bases; J trimming: 2 bases; junction bases outside the gene matches: 25. Germline lookup yields CDR1 SGHVS and CDR2 FQNEAQ. CDR3 length equals 22 residues. CDR3 amino acids: CASSLRYQGPRGSGRITYEQYF. DNA for the CDR3: TGTGCCAGCAGCTTACGGTATCAGGGGCCCCGGGGTAGCGGGAGAATAACCTACGAGCAGTACTTC.

The chain combines TRBV10-3 with TRBJ2-7; TRBD2 might be the D (6 bases). Germline values: CDR1 ENHRY, CDR2 SYGVKD. V was pared by 3 bases and J by 3 bases, with 21 bases between. The CDR3 spans 17 residues. CDR3 nucleotide sequence: TGTGCCATCAGTGACCCGCCTGGCGGGGAGAATAACTACGAGCAGTACTTC. Translated: CAISDPPGGENNYEQYF.

The CDR3 loop is CASSPAVGGKFF. In DNA form, the CDR3 reads TGTGCCAGCAGCCCGGCTGTAGGGGGTAAGTTCTTC. This chain links TRBV7-8 with TRBJ2-1; the D gene is possibly TRBD1 (6 bases). CDR3 size: 12 residues. Germline V gene data show CDR1 as SGHVS and CDR2 as FQNEAQ. V lost 5 bases, J lost 14 bases, and 16 bases lay in between.

V and J are TRBV9 and TRBJ2-2, with 9 nucleotides matching TRBD2. CDR1 and CDR2 (germline): SGDLS, YYNGEE. Unmatched junction bases numbered 15, after V lost 4 bases and J lost 8 bases. The CDR3 length is 17 residues. CDR3 sequence: CASSISGTSTGLGELFF. The CDR3 coding sequence is TGTGCCAGCAGCATCTCCGGGACTAGCACCGGCTTGGGGGAGCTGTTTTTT.

The J gene is TRBJ1-4, the V gene TRBV14; 9 bases match TRBD1. Germline V gene lookup returns CDR1 SGHDN and CDR2 FVKESK. The CDR3 covers 14 residues. V was pared by 1 base and J by 10 bases, with 4 bases of the junction left unmatched. The CDR3 region has the DNA TGTGCCAGCAGCCAAGGAACAGGGGGCGGAAAACTGTTTTTT. Protein sequence: CASSQGTGGGKLFF. Based on the CDR3 plus reference TRBV14 and TRBJ1-4, the full variable domain is EAGVTQFPSHSVIEKGQTVTLRCDPISGHDNLYWYRRVMGKEIKFLLHFVKESKQDESGMPNNRFLAERTGGTYSTLKVQPAELEDSGVYFCASSQGTGGGKLFFGSGTQLSVL.

The genes are TRBV7-8 and TRBJ2-7, with 7 bases aligning to TRBD1. This CDR3 has 14 amino acids. V lost 1 base and J lost 2; bases outside the gene matches: 2. Germline-derived CDR1 and CDR2 are SGHVS and FQNEAQ. In DNA form, the CDR3 reads TGTGCCAGCAGCTTAGGGCAGGGGGCCTACGAGCAGTACTTC. Its translation: CASSLGQGAYEQYF.

The chain uses TRBV5-1 and TRBJ1-1; 8 bases map to TRBD1. The CDR3 loop spans 14 amino acids. V shed 3 bases and J 5 bases; nucleotides not matched to a gene: 6. Germline V gives CDR1 SGHRS, CDR2 YFSETQ. The CDR3 sequence is CASSYGQGGTEAFF. CDR3 bases: TGCGCCAGCAGCTATGGACAGGGCGGGACTGAAGCTTTCTTT.

J is TRBJ2-7 and V is TRBV19, with 10 bases lining up with TRBD1. The CDR3 spans 15 residues. J lost 2 bases, V lost 5 bases, and 6 bases had no gene match. In germline, CDR1 is LNHDA, CDR2 SQIVND (reference sequence). The DNA of the CDR3 is TGTGCCAGTAGTCCTGGACAGGGGGGAACCTACGAGCAGTACTTC. It translates to CASSPGQGGTYEQYF.

The rearrangement joins TRBV28 to TRBJ2-2; 13 nucleotides agree with TRBD2. Germline CDR1 is MDHEN and CDR2 is SYDVKM. This CDR3 is built from 18 residues. J gave up 7 bases and V 1 base, and 9 bases lay outside the gene matches. CDR3 sequence reads: CASSLLRLAGGLSGELFF. CDR3 DNA: TGTGCCAGCAGTTTATTAAGACTAGCGGGAGGACTAAGCGGGGAGCTGTTTTTT.

This rearrangement joins TRBV6-1 to TRBJ2-7; 13 bases match TRBD2. Germline V gives CDR1 MNHNS, CDR2 SASEGT. The trim removed 4 bases at V and 4 bases at J, leaving 10 bases unmatched. The CDR3 sequence is 17 residues long. The CDR3 reads CASSGYRTSGSRYEQYF. The CDR3 DNA reads TGTGCCAGCAGTGGGTACCGGACTAGCGGGAGTCGGTACGAGCAGTACTTC.

The chain carries TRBV9 and TRBJ1-5; D possibly corresponds to TRBD1 (5 bases). Trimming cost V 3 bases and J 6 bases, with 13 bases left between them. The CDR3 loop spans 14 amino acids. Germline values: CDR1 SGDLS, CDR2 YYNGEE. CDR3 coding DNA: TGTGCCAGCAGCGGATTAATGGGGGGTCAGCCCCAGCATTTT. Amino acid sequence: CASSGLMGGQPQHF.

V gene TRBV10-3 combines with J gene TRBJ2-3, with D possibly matching TRBD1 (6 bases). Trimming cost V 2 bases and J 3 bases, with 12 bases left between them. The CDR3 loop spans 15 amino acids. CDR1 is ENHRY, CDR2 SYGVKD, per germline. In DNA, the CDR3 is TGTGCCATCAGTGAGGGGCAGGGGCGGACAGATACGCAGTATTTT. This translates into CAISEGQGRTDTQYF.

The chain recombines TRBV19 with TRBJ1-6, with no clear D. V lost 3 bases and J 7 bases, leaving 7 bases between the germline ends. This CDR3 has 13 amino acids. Germline CDR1 is LNHDA and CDR2 is SQIVND (reference sequence). The CDR3 here is CASSIAANSPLHF. In nucleotides, the CDR3 is TGTGCCAGTAGTATTGCGGCGAATTCACCCCTCCACTTT.

CDR3: CASSPRSGVHTEAFF. The DNA for the CDR3 is TGTGCCAGCTCACCCAGGTCGGGGGTTCACACTGAAGCTTTCTTT. The chain recombines TRBV18 with TRBJ1-1; tentative D call: TRBD1 (5 bases). V lost 3 bases and J lost 3, with 14 bases in between. CDR1 and CDR2 from the germline V gene are KGHSH and LQKENI. The CDR3 contains 15 residues.

This clone has just one count. CDR3 coding DNA: TGTGCCAGCAGCTTGGCGGTTAGCGGGAGAACCCACTCCTACGAGCAGTACTTC. Its translation: CASSLAVSGRTHSYEQYF. The gene calls are TRBV5-4 and TRBJ2-7; 9 bases line up with TRBD2. The CDR3 spans 18 residues. Germline CDR1 is SGHNT and CDR2 is YYREEE (reference sequence). Trimming cost V 0 bases and J 0 bases; bases outside gene matches: 10.

The V gene is TRBV5-6, the J gene TRBJ2-2, with TRBD2 matching over 13 bases. After removal of 4 bases from V and 6 bases from J, the junction contained 12 bases not matched to a gene. The CDR3 sequence is 18 residues long. Germline CDR1 reads SGHDT; CDR2 reads YYEEEE. The CDR3 sequence: CASSLEKLAGGVSGELFF. The CDR3 nucleotides are TGTGCCAGCAGCCTGGAGAAACTAGCGGGGGGGGTCTCCGGGGAGCTGTTTTTT.

The rearrangement joins TRBV14 to TRBJ1-2; TRBD1 aligns across 9 bases. V gave up 2 bases and J gave up 4 bases; unmatched junction bases: 2. The CDR3 contains 14 residues. Germline V gene data show CDR1 as SGHDN and CDR2 as FVKESK. The CDR3 loop is CASSQTGGPYGYTF. The CDR3 coding sequence is TGTGCCAGCAGCCAAACAGGGGGCCCCTATGGCTACACCTTC.

The V gene is TRBV6-5, the J gene TRBJ2-2; 9 positions match TRBD1. V shed 1 base and J 10 bases; nucleotides not matched to a gene: 4. The CDR3 is 14 amino acids. In germline, CDR1 is MNHEY, CDR2 SVGAGI. The CDR3 nucleotides read TGTGCCAGCAGTTACTTAACAGGGGGCGTGGAGCTGTTTTTT. Translating gives CASSYLTGGVELFF.

The chain carries TRBV6-1 and TRBJ1-6; D not resolved. Germline V gives CDR1 MNHNS, CDR2 SASEGT. This CDR3 region has 17 residues. V was clipped by 4 bases and J by 1 base, with 14 bases between them. In nucleotides, the CDR3 is TGTGCCAGCAGTGGGACGAGGGCCGGGTCCTATAATTCACCCCTCCACTTT. Its translation: CASSGTRAGSYNSPLHF.

The chain is built from TRBV7-2 and TRBJ2-1; 9 positions agree with TRBD2. CDR1 is SGHTA and CDR2 is FQGNSA in the germline V gene. The V segment lost 7 bases and the J segment 9 bases; nucleotides outside the gene matches: 13. This CDR3 has 15 residues. The CDR3, as DNA: TGTGCCAGCACCGTTAGCGGGGGCCGGATAGGTGAGCAGTTCTTC. Protein sequence: CASTVSGGRIGEQFF. The full variable domain, rest sourced from reference TRBV7-2 and TRBJ2-1, is GAGVSQSPSNKVTEKGKDVELRCDPISGHTALYWYRQSLGQGLEFLIYFQGNSAPDKSGLPSDRFSAERTGGSVSTLTIQRTQQEDSAVYLCASTVSGGRIGEQFFGPGTRLTVL.

The V gene is TRBV25-1, the J gene TRBJ1-1; D not resolved. Germline values: CDR1 MGHDK, CDR2 SYGVNS. V was cut by 8 bases and J by 2 bases, with 21 bases left in between. The CDR3 consists of 16 residues. The CDR3 bases are TGTGCCAGCGTAGAATCTGACGGCAGGCTAAACACTGAAGCTTTCTTT. This encodes CASVESDGRLNTEAFF.

CDR3 region: CASPWEGVGEQYF. CDR3 DNA: TGTGCCAGCCCCTGGGAGGGTGTAGGCGAGCAGTACTTC. The chain joins TRBV7-3 to TRBJ2-7; 7 nucleotides agree with TRBD2. CDR3 length: 13 amino acids. Germline V gene lookup returns CDR1 SGHTA and CDR2 FQGTGA. V was pared by 8 bases and J by 6 bases, with 10 bases of the junction left unmatched.